Listed here are 2 T cell receptor beta chains from one sample, sequenced in a study of monozygotic twins with cystic fibrosis. The assay was immunoSEQ multiplex PCR, and TCRdb's table has in-frame clones only and misses some. In the table there are some 30,000 clones, 80% to 95% of which are singletons. Sequencing was done on a sample of blood. The receptors were sampled from a girl aged 2-10 years with cystic fibrosis.

The rearrangement joins TRBV21-1 to TRBJ2-7; the table's D call of TRBD2 was not tested on the DNA. TRBV21-1 corresponds to a pseudogene. The CDR3 has 13 residues. The chain's CDR3 is CASSRFPGYEQYF. CDR3 DNA sequence: TGTGCCAGCAGCAGATTCCCCGGGTACGAGCAGTACTTC.

The chain joins TRBV4-3 to TRBJ2-3; TRBD2 matches at 9 bases. V gave up 0 bases and J gave up 2 bases; unmatched junction bases: 6. Germline lookup yields CDR1 LGHNA and CDR2 YSLEER. The CDR3 has 17 residues. This CDR3 is CASSQDGLAGFTDTQYF. CDR3 nucleotides: TGCGCCAGCAGCCAAGATGGTCTAGCGGGATTCACAGATACGCAGTATTTT.